The 25 T cell receptor beta chains below were found in one sample sequenced in a study of shared clonotypes between healthy human individuals. Sequencing used immunoSEQ multiplex PCR; TCRdb keeps in-frame clones, though not all of them. The sample has 650,000 to 750,000 clones; roughly 78% are singletons. Sequenced input: memory CD4+ T cells sorted from blood. The subset: CD45RA-negative fraction. Receptors originate from a woman aged 25 to 39 in good health.

The chain joins TRBV7-8 to TRBJ2-2; D is undetermined. Germline V gene lookup returns CDR1 SGHVS and CDR2 FQNEAQ. Trimming stripped 5 bases from V and 0 bases from J, with 10 bases between. CDR3 size: 15 residues. CDR3 residues: CASSPLGANTGELFF. The DNA for the CDR3 is TGTGCCAGCAGCCCTCTTGGAGCGAACACCGGGGAGCTGTTTTTT.

This clone was detected a few times. The rearrangement joins TRBV15 to TRBJ2-3; D perhaps matches TRBD1 (5 bases). Germline values: CDR1 LNHNV, CDR2 YYDKDF (reference sequence). Trimming cost V 2 bases and J 2 bases, with 11 bases left between them. The CDR3 runs to 15 residues. CDR3 in DNA: TGTGCCACCAGCAGACAAGGACAAGCCACAGATACGCAGTATTTT. As protein: CATSRQGQATDTQYF.

The chain combines TRBV25-1 with TRBJ2-7; possibly TRBD1 for D (6 bases). V lost 7 bases and J 4 bases, leaving 17 bases between the germline ends. The CDR3 has 14 amino acids. Germline V gene data show CDR1 as MGHDK and CDR2 as SYGVNS. The DNA of the CDR3 is TGTGCCAGCACTAAAACGGGGCAGGGGTACGAGCAGTACTTC. Its protein product is CASTKTGQGYEQYF.

This sequence joins TRBV19 and TRBJ2-2, with 8 bases matching TRBD2. The CDR3 has 16 residues. V lost 3 bases to trimming and J lost 4 bases; unmatched junction nucleotides: 7. Germline CDR1 is LNHDA and CDR2 is SQIVND (reference sequence). CDR3 protein: CASSIRAGVGTGELFF. The CDR3, as DNA: TGTGCCAGTAGTATCCGAGCGGGAGTTGGCACCGGGGAGCTGTTTTTT.

This clone was picked up one time. This CDR3 is also generated by other DNA sequences in the sample. The chain uses TRBV20-1 and TRBJ2-5, with D unclear. Deletions cut 0 bases from V and 5 bases from J, with 4 bases between. The CDR3 length is 11 residues. Per germline, CDR1 DFQATT and CDR2 SNEGSKA (reference sequence). The CDR3 region has the DNA TGCAGTGCTAGAGATCTGGAGACCCAGTACTTC. Its protein is CSARDLETQYF.

This chain connects TRBV6-1 to TRBJ2-7; D is uncertain. V lost 0 bases to trimming and J lost 4 bases, with 13 bases between them. This CDR3 has 15 amino acids. Germline CDR1 reads MNHNS; CDR2 reads SASEGT. The CDR3 spells CASSEARMALYEQYF. In DNA form, the CDR3 reads TGTGCCAGCAGTGAAGCGCGAATGGCGCTTTACGAGCAGTACTTC.

CDR3 sequence (DNA): TGTGCCAGTGCTCCTTACGAGGGGGAGCTGTTTTTT. The encoded protein is CASAPYEGELFF. This chain connects TRBV11-2 to TRBJ2-2; D is undetermined. CDR3 length: 12 amino acids. Trimming removed 9 bases at V and 8 bases at J, with 13 bases between. Germline values: CDR1 SGHAT, CDR2 FQNNGV. Variable domain in full (rest from reference TRBV11-2 and TRBJ2-2): EAGVAQSPRYKIIEKRQSVAFWCNPISGHATLYWYQQILGQGPKLLIQFQNNGVVDDSQLPKDRFSAERLKGVDSTLKIQPAKLEDSAVYLCASAPYEGELFFGEGSRLTVL.

A remark on this clone: The sample carries other DNA sequences with the same CDR3. The chain is built from TRBV27 and TRBJ2-7; the D gene is possibly TRBD2 (5 bases). Germline assignment: CDR1 MNHEY and CDR2 SMNVEV (reference sequence). The CDR3 loop spans 15 amino acids. With 0 bases removed from V and 4 bases from J, the gap between germline ends came to 13 bases. CDR3 sequence: CASSLSFGREYEQYF. The CDR3 DNA reads as TGTGCCAGCAGTTTATCGTTTGGAAGGGAGTACGAGCAGTACTTC.

The chain has TRBV29-1 and TRBJ2-7; tentative D call: TRBD2 (7 bases). V was trimmed by 7 bases and J by 4 bases, leaving 11 bases between them. Germline CDR1 SQVTM, CDR2 ANQGSEA. The CDR3 sequence is 11 residues long. For the CDR3, the DNA is TGCAGCGCCGGGGGGCTGTACGAGCAGTACTTC. Translation gives CSAGGLYEQYF.

V gene TRBV5-8 combines with J gene TRBJ2-1; no definite D call. CDR1 SGHTS and CDR2 YDEGEE come from the germline V gene. The CDR3 runs 15 residues. V was clipped by 1 base and J by 0 bases, with 8 bases between them. The CDR3 reads CASSLWVSSYNEQFF. DNA for the CDR3: TGTGCCAGCAGCTTGTGGGTGAGCTCCTACAATGAGCAGTTCTTC. The full variable domain, rest sourced from reference TRBV5-8 and TRBJ2-1, is EAGVTQSPTHLIKTRGQQATLRCSPISGHTSVYWYQQALGLGLQFLLWYDEGEERNRGNFPPRFSGRQFPNYSSELNVNALELEDSALYLCASSLWVSSYNEQFFGPGTRLTVL.

On this clone itself: The sample has other DNA sequences that encode this CDR3 too. The chain employs TRBV28 and TRBJ1-5; 8 bases map to TRBD1. Germline trimming cut 2 bases from V and 4 bases from J; bases unmatched to any gene: 1. The CDR3 spans 14 residues. Germline V lookup: CDR1 MDHEN, CDR2 SYDVKM. The CDR3 DNA reads as TGTGCCAGCAGTTTAGGGACAGGAAATCAGCCCCAGCATTTT. It specifies CASSLGTGNQPQHF.

The chain joins TRBV7-2 to TRBJ1-5, with 7 bases identical to TRBD1. With 2 bases clipped from V and 7 bases from J, the junction kept 14 bases outside the gene matches. Germline V gene sequence: CDR1 SGHTA, CDR2 FQGNSA. The CDR3 extends over 17 amino acids. For the CDR3, the DNA is TGTGCCAGCAGCTTAATCGGACAGGTGGGGGGGCACCAGCCCCAGCATTTT. This translates into CASSLIGQVGGHQPQHF.

V usage is TRBV19 and J usage is TRBJ2-7, with D possibly matching TRBD1 (5 bases). Trimming cost V 5 bases and J 1 base, with 9 bases left between them. Germline CDR1 and CDR2: LNHDA and SQIVND (reference sequence). The CDR3 has 13 amino acids. The CDR3 is CASSQGSSYEQYF. The CDR3 bases are TGTGCCAGTAGTCAGGGATCATCCTACGAGCAGTACTTC.

The chain combines TRBV28 with TRBJ1-3; D is ambiguous. Trimming cost V 3 bases and J 0 bases, with 9 bases left between them. Germline V CDR1 and CDR2: MDHEN, SYDVKM. The CDR3 is 15 residues long. Written as DNA, the CDR3 is TGTGCCAGCAGTTTCGGCCGGAGCTCTGGAAACACCATATATTTT. Translated: CASSFGRSSGNTIYF.

The V gene is TRBV7-9, the J gene TRBJ1-1; maybe TRBD1 (6 bases). Trimming cost V 5 bases and J 1 base, with 8 bases left between them. The CDR3 extends over 13 amino acids. Germline CDR1 is SEHNR and CDR2 is FQNEAQ (reference sequence). Here the CDR3 DNA reads TGTGCCAGCAGCACAGGGCAGAACACTGAAGCTTTCTTT. Amino acid sequence: CASSTGQNTEAFF.

The chain uses TRBV27 and TRBJ2-1; D unresolved. The CDR3 extends over 18 amino acids. Trimming pared 5 bases from V and 0 bases from J, leaving 20 bases between. Germline V gene sequence: CDR1 MNHEY, CDR2 SMNVEV (reference sequence). The CDR3 protein is CASSLRPPEYSSYNEQFF. The CDR3 coding sequence is TGTGCCAGCAGTCTCCGACCCCCAGAATATAGCTCCTACAATGAGCAGTTCTTC.

The rearrangement links TRBV9 to TRBJ1-3; no definite D call. Deletions cut 0 bases from V and 0 bases from J, with 7 bases between. Germline V CDR1 and CDR2: SGDLS, YYNGEE. The CDR3 spans 15 residues. CDR3 sequence: CASSVAPSSGNTIYF. The CDR3 bases are TGTGCCAGCAGCGTAGCCCCGAGCTCTGGAAACACCATATATTTT. Full variable domain (missing parts from reference TRBV9 and TRBJ1-3): DSGVTQTPKHLITATGQRVTLRCSPRSGDLSVYWYQQSLDQGLQFLIQYYNGEERAKGNILERFSAQQFPDLHSELNLSSLELGDSALYFCASSVAPSSGNTIYFGEGSWLTVV.

A few counts support this clone. The chain employs TRBV29-1 and TRBJ2-5; the match to TRBD2 covers 7 bases. V gave up 7 bases and J gave up 5 bases; unmatched junction bases: 13. CDR1 is SQVTM, CDR2 ANQGSEA, per germline. The CDR3 runs 14 residues. The CDR3 is CSARGGSGSETQYF. As DNA, the CDR3 is TGCAGCGCGCGGGGAGGGTCGGGTTCGGAGACCCAGTACTTC. Drawing the rest from reference TRBV29-1 and TRBJ2-5, the complete variable domain is SAVISQKPSRDICQRGTSLTIQCQVDSQVTMMFWYRQQPGQSLTLIATANQGSEATYESGFVIDKFPISRPNLTFSTLTVSNMSPEDSSIYLCSARGGSGSETQYFGPGTRLLVL.

The rearrangement uses TRBV2 and TRBJ2-3; 13 positions match TRBD2. There are 15 residues in the CDR3. V lost 6 bases, J lost 5 bases, and 5 bases stayed unmatched. Germline CDR1 SNHLY, CDR2 FYNNEI. The CDR3 DNA sequence: TGTGCCAGCAGGAGGACTAGCGGGAGTAGAGATACGCAGTATTTT. It encodes CASRRTSGSRDTQYF.

This clone was seen repeatedly, ten times or more. The gene calls are TRBV6-5 and TRBJ1-5; no definite D call. CDR3 length equals 12 residues. V gave up 5 bases and J gave up 7 bases, with 9 bases separating them. CDR1 is MNHEY and CDR2 is SVGAGI in the germline V gene. The DNA of the CDR3 is TGTGCCAGCAGTCCCCCCGGCCAGCCCCAGCATTTT. Translated: CASSPPGQPQHF.

This chain links TRBV2 with TRBJ1-6; tentative D call: TRBD1 (6 bases). CDR3 length: 16 residues. The germline V gene encodes CDR1 SNHLY and CDR2 FYNNEI. Trimming cost V 6 bases and J 7 bases, with 19 bases left between them. Here the CDR3 DNA reads TGTGCCAGCAGAGACTTAAGGGGGGCTACGAATTCACCCCTCCACTTT. Translated, it gives CASRDLRGATNSPLHF.

The V and J genes are TRBV7-2 and TRBJ2-7, with 12 bases fitting TRBD2. Trimming took 2 bases from V and 2 from J; bases not matched to a gene: 7. The CDR3 totals 17 residues. Germline lookup yields CDR1 SGHTA and CDR2 FQGNSA. The CDR3 is CASSLPTSGRSAYEQYF. CDR3 DNA: TGTGCCAGCAGCTTACCTACTAGCGGGAGGTCCGCCTACGAGCAGTACTTC.

The table lists this clone with a count of one. This chain links TRBV6-5 with TRBJ2-5; 8 positions match TRBD2. The CDR3 is 13 residues long. The V and J ends lost 6 bases and 5 bases, in that order; junction bases with no gene match: 5. Germline-derived CDR1 and CDR2 are MNHEY and SVGAGI. CDR3 sequence: CASSLGLAETQYF. As DNA, the CDR3 is TGTGCCAGCAGCCTAGGACTAGCCGAGACCCAGTACTTC.

CDR3 amino acids: CASSLRQGINDGYTF. The CDR3 nucleotides are TGCGCCAGCAGCTTAAGACAGGGGATTAATGATGGCTACACCTTC. The rearrangement uses TRBV5-1 and TRBJ1-2; 8 bases fit TRBD1. The J segment lost 6 bases and the V segment lost 2 bases, leaving 9 bases of the junction unmatched. Germline V gene lookup returns CDR1 SGHRS and CDR2 YFSETQ. The CDR3 is made up of 15 amino acids. Together with reference TRBV5-1 and TRBJ1-2, the CDR3 gives the full variable domain: KAGVTQTPRYLIKTRGQQVTLSCSPISGHRSVSWYQQTPGQGLQFLFEYFSETQRNKGNFPGRFSGRQFSNSRSEMNVSTLELGDSALYLCASSLRQGINDGYTFGSGTRLTVV.

About this clone: The sample has other DNA sequences that encode this CDR3 too. The V and J genes are TRBV5-4 and TRBJ2-7, with TRBD2 matching 9 bases. V was pared by 4 bases and J by 4 bases, with 6 bases of the junction left unmatched. This CDR3 is 14 amino acids long. Germline V gene lookup returns CDR1 SGHNT and CDR2 YYREEE (reference sequence). CDR3 sequence (DNA): TGTGCCAGCAGCCTGGACAGCGGGAGGTACGAGCAGTACTTC. Translating gives CASSLDSGRYEQYF. Drawing the rest from reference TRBV5-4 and TRBJ2-7, the complete variable domain is ETGVTQSPTHLIKTRGQQVTLRCSSQSGHNTVSWYQQALGQGPQFIFQYYREEENGRGNFPPRFSGLQFPNYSSELNVNALELDDSALYLCASSLDSGRYEQYFGPGTRLTVT.